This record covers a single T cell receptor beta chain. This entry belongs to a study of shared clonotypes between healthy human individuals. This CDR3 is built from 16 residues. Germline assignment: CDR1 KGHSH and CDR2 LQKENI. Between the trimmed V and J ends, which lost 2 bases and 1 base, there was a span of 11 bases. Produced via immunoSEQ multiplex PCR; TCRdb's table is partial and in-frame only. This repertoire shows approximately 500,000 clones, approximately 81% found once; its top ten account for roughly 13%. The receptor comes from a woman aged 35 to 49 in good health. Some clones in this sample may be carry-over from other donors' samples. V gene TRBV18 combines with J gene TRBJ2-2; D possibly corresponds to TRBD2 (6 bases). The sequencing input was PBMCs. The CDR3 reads CASSPVVAENTGELFF. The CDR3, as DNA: TGTGCCAGCTCACCAGTGGTAGCGGAGAACACCGGGGAGCTGTTTTTT.